A single sample gave rise to the 23 T cell receptor beta chains below, sequenced in a study of T cells in Graves' hyperthyroidism and ophthalmopathy. RNA transcripts provided the source from which TCR beta CDR3 regions were amplified. When the TCR CDR3 underwent first-round RT-PCR, the HTBI primer set was used. TCRdb used MiXCR to reprocess the multiplex PCR reads, holding one entry per CDR3 protein. The sample holds 460,000 or so distinct CDR3 sequences, roughly an eighth seen once. Input material: blood. These receptors originate from a woman between 18 and 30 years old with Graves' hyperthyroidism.

The V call is TRBV11-2, the J call TRBJ2-3, with D maybe TRBD1 (6 bases). From germline, CDR1 is SGHAT and CDR2 FQNNGV. The length of the CDR3 is 16 residues. The V and J ends lost 4 bases and 2 bases respectively, with 16 bases between them. The CDR3 loop is CASSSAGTYITDTQYF. The CDR3 nucleotides read TGTGCCAGCAGCTCCGCCGGGACATACATCACAGATACGCAGTATTTT.

Comments on this clonotype: The conserved final phenylalanine or tryptophan is absent from the CDR3, which likely points to a read error. The chain couples TRBV9 to TRBJ1-1; no clear D. Germline CDR1 SGDLS, CDR2 YYNGEE. Trimming cost V 4 bases and J 5 bases, with 18 bases left between them. The CDR3 contains 15 residues. The CDR3 DNA is TGTGCCAGCAGCCATCCTCTAAGGGAAGTTACTGAAGCTTTCGTT. Its protein is CASSHPLREVTEAFV.

This clonotype showed up many times. The rearrangement uses TRBV12-3 or TRBV12-4 and TRBJ2-7, with 7 bases fitting TRBD2. The V gene end was trimmed by 5 bases and the J gene end by 9 bases; junction bases not matched to a gene: 16. CDR3 length equals 15 residues. The CDR3 DNA reads TGTGCCAGCAGTCTCCCGGGAGGCTACCTAACGACGCAGTACTTC. Protein product: CASSLPGGYLTTQYF.

This clonotype came up a few times. J is TRBJ2-7 and V is TRBV27; the match to TRBD2 covers 11 bases. In germline, CDR1 is MNHEY, CDR2 SMNVEV (reference sequence). This CDR3 is built from 15 residues. The V gene end was trimmed by 4 bases and the J gene end by 1 base; junction bases not matched to a gene: 3. CDR3: CASSSASGGSYEQYF. DNA of the CDR3: TGTGCCAGCAGTTCCGCTAGCGGGGGGTCCTACGAGCAGTACTTC.

V gene TRBV28 combines with J gene TRBJ1-2; D is undetermined. This CDR3 contains 13 residues. The germline gives CDR1 MDHEN, CDR2 SYDVKM. The germline V and J ends were trimmed by 6 bases and 1 base, with 9 bases remaining between them. This chain's CDR3 is CASSPRINYGYTF. In DNA form, the CDR3 reads TGTGCCAGCAGCCCTCGGATTAACTATGGCTACACCTTC.

The gene calls are TRBV5-1 and TRBJ2-1, with 9 bases lining up with TRBD1. CDR3 length: 16 amino acids. Per the germline V gene, CDR1 is SGHRS and CDR2 is YFSETQ. V shed 3 bases, J shed 9 bases, and the junction held 13 bases outside the gene matches. CDR3 nucleotides: TGCGCCAGCAGCTACCGGAGCGGGACAGGGCTCGGTGAGCAGTTCTTC. It yields the protein CASSYRSGTGLGEQFF.

To note about this clonotype: Given a much more abundant clone one base away, this may be a read error. The chain has TRBV5-1 and TRBJ2-7, with 9 nucleotides matching TRBD2. Looked up from germline, CDR1 is SGHRS and CDR2 is YFSETQ. This CDR3 has 15 amino acids. The DNA for the CDR3 is TGCGGCAGCAGTGATGAATGGACTAGCGCCTACGAGCAGTACTTC. It is translated as CGSSDEWTSAYEQYF.

This clonotype was detected ten times or more. This chain joins TRBV5-8 and TRBJ2-7; 7 bases map to TRBD2. J lost 3 bases, V lost 1 base, and 7 bases had no gene match. The germline V gene has CDR1 SGHTS and CDR2 YDEGEE. This CDR3 has 15 amino acids. The CDR3, as DNA: TGTGCCAGCAGCTTGTTATCAGCGGGGTTCTACGAGCAGTACTTC. Translated, it gives CASSLLSAGFYEQYF.

This clonotype was seen only a few times. This chain links TRBV5-1 with TRBJ2-5, with 8 bases matching TRBD1. With 4 bases clipped from V and 4 bases from J, the junction kept 6 bases outside the gene matches. The germline V gene encodes CDR1 SGHRS and CDR2 YFSETQ. This CDR3 has 14 amino acids. The CDR3 nucleotides read TGCGCCAGCAGCCCGGACAGGGAGCGAGAGACCCAGTACTTC. As protein: CASSPDRERETQYF.

As to this clonotype: This may arise from a read error, as a much more abundant clone is one base away. This likely comes from a read error, as the CDR3 has no conserved phenylalanine or tryptophan at its end. This chain connects TRBV7-9 to TRBJ2-2, with 11 bases matching TRBD2. Germline V gene lookup returns CDR1 SEHNR and CDR2 FQNEAQ (reference sequence). Trimming at V came to 5 bases and at J to 5 bases, leaving 7 bases not matched to a gene. The length of the CDR3 is 16 residues. The DNA of the CDR3 is TGTGCCAGCAGCCCCTCTAGCGGGAGGATTACCGGGGAGCTGTTTCTT. It yields the protein CASSPSSGRITGELFL.

In this sample, this clonotype turned up many times. This rearrangement joins TRBV6-1 to TRBJ1-5, with 7 bases identical to TRBD1. J lost 1 base, V lost 3 bases, and 6 bases had no gene match. Germline CDR1 is MNHNS and CDR2 is SASEGT. The CDR3 length is 16 residues. DNA of the CDR3: TGTGCCAGCAGTGATGACAGGGTGGAGAGCAATCAGCCCCAGCATTTT. Residues: CASSDDRVESNQPQHF.

This clonotype was detected ten times or more. This chain links TRBV27 with TRBJ2-7, with 9 bases identical to TRBD1. The CDR3 spans 16 residues. The V gene's germline CDR1 is MNHEY and CDR2 SMNVEV (reference sequence). Unmatched junction bases numbered 14, after V lost 5 bases and J lost 6 bases. The CDR3 bases are TGTGCCAGCAGTCCCAGACAGGGGGTGTCTTCCCGCGAGCAGTACGTC. Residues: CASSPRQGVSSREQYV.

CDR3 nucleotides: TGTGCCAGCAGTGGGACTAGCGGAGCCTACGAGCAGTACTTC. Protein sequence: CASSGTSGAYEQYF. V and J are TRBV12-3 or TRBV12-4 and TRBJ2-7, with 11 bases lining up with TRBD2. The CDR3 is 14 amino acids. V lost 5 bases, J lost 2 bases, and 2 bases stayed unmatched.

This clonotype occurred many times. The V call is TRBV6-1, the J call TRBJ2-5; 14 bases map to TRBD2. CDR1 and CDR2 (germline): MNHNS, SASEGT. Losses at the gene ends were 10 bases for V and 3 bases for J; bases not matched to a gene: 16. The CDR3 spans 18 residues. CDR3 bases: TGTGCCACTGACTCGGGACTAGCGGGAGTGGTGAAGAAAGAGACCCAGTACTTC. Translation gives CATDSGLAGVVKKETQYF.

This clonotype was observed many times. This chain links TRBV12-3 or TRBV12-4 with TRBJ2-1; 11 bases fit TRBD1. Germline trimming cut 4 bases from V and 6 bases from J; bases unmatched to any gene: 5. The CDR3 consists of 15 residues. CDR3 DNA: TGTGCCAGCAGTTCCTGGGGACAGGGGGGCAATGAGCAGTTCTTC. It specifies CASSSWGQGGNEQFF.

This clonotype was seen repeatedly, ten times or more. This rearrangement joins TRBV10-3 to TRBJ2-2; 8 nucleotides match TRBD1. The germline gives CDR1 ENHRY, CDR2 SYGVKD. The J segment lost 4 bases and the V segment lost 10 bases, leaving 11 bases of the junction unmatched. The CDR3 length is 15 residues. The chain's CDR3 is CATDPGQGGTGELFF. The CDR3, as DNA: TGTGCCACCGACCCCGGACAGGGTGGCACCGGGGAGCTGTTTTTT.

The gene calls are TRBV18 and TRBJ2-5; weak D call: TRBD2 (5 bases). V lost 2 bases and J 5 bases, leaving 18 bases between the germline ends. Germline CDR1 reads KGHSH; CDR2 reads LQKENI. This CDR3 is built from 16 residues. CDR3 region: CASSPAGNIGRETQYF. Here the CDR3 DNA reads TGTGCCAGCTCACCAGCCGGGAACATAGGCAGGGAGACCCAGTACTTC.

This clonotype was observed a handful of times. The chain has TRBV30 and TRBJ1-3, with a possible D match to TRBD1 (6 bases). From germline, CDR1 is GTSNPN and CDR2 SVGIG (reference sequence). This CDR3 has 15 amino acids. V shed 4 bases and J shed 3 bases, with 16 bases lying between them. CDR3 sequence reads: CAWTENRAGGNTIYF. CDR3 sequence (DNA): TGTGCCTGGACAGAAAACAGGGCGGGTGGAAACACCATATATTTT.

This clonotype has a handful of counts. This chain connects TRBV27 to TRBJ2-7; 11 bases fit TRBD1. The CDR3 spans 15 residues. From germline, CDR1 is MNHEY and CDR2 SMNVEV (reference sequence). The V and J ends lost 6 bases and 3 bases, in that order; junction bases with no gene match: 7. CDR3 in amino acids: CASSPGQGGFYEQYV. The CDR3 DNA reads TGTGCCAGCAGCCCGGGACAGGGGGGCTTCTACGAGCAGTACGTC.

Only a few counts were recorded for this clonotype. The CDR3 nucleotides are TGCAGTGCTAGAAAACCTAGCGGGAGTTTGCACAATGAGCAGTTCTTC. Encoded protein: CSARKPSGSLHNEQFF. This chain joins TRBV20-1 and TRBJ2-1, with TRBD2 identical over 10 bases. CDR3 length: 16 amino acids. Trimming cost V 2 bases and J 5 bases; bases outside gene matches: 9. The germline V gene has CDR1 DFQATT and CDR2 SNEGSKA (reference sequence).

A few counts support this clonotype. The CDR3 nucleotides are TGTGCCAGCAGCTTAGTACAGGGCGGCTACGAGCAGTACTTC. Translation: CASSLVQGGYEQYF. The chain has TRBV7-2 and TRBJ2-7; D is perhaps TRBD1 (6 bases). The V end was cut by 1 base, the J end by 3 bases, with 10 bases between. The CDR3 consists of 14 residues. Germline V gene sequence: CDR1 SGHTA, CDR2 FQGNSA.

The table lists this clonotype with many counts. The chain carries TRBV12-3 or TRBV12-4 and TRBJ2-5, with D perhaps matching TRBD2 (6 bases). V was shortened by 0 bases and J by 5 bases, with 10 bases between the two germline ends. CDR3 length equals 14 residues. CDR3: CASSLAGGGETQYF. The CDR3 DNA follows: TGTGCCAGCAGTTTAGCGGGAGGTGGGGAGACCCAGTACTTC.

At least ten counts were recorded for this clonotype. The genes are TRBV14 and TRBJ2-3, with TRBD1 identical over 9 bases. Unmatched junction bases numbered 2, after V lost 2 bases and J lost 2 bases. The CDR3 has 15 residues. Germline CDR1 is SGHDN and CDR2 is FVKESK. CDR3 loop: CASSQRDRATDTQYF. DNA for the CDR3: TGTGCCAGCAGCCAAAGGGACAGGGCCACAGATACGCAGTATTTT.